Listed here are 11 T cell receptor beta chains from one sample, sequenced in a study of T cells after yellow fever vaccination. TCRdb reprocessed the 5' RACE reads with MiXCR, giving one entry per CDR3 protein. This table holds 300,000 to 350,000 distinct CDR3 sequences, around 4.5% found once. The material was PBMCs, obtained 15 days after the yellow fever booster vaccination. Receptor source: a man between 18 and 35 years old who received the YFV17D yellow fever vaccine.

This clonotype was counted at least ten times. This chain connects TRBV20-1 to TRBJ1-1; 7 positions match TRBD1. The CDR3 covers 13 residues. V trimming: 3 bases; J trimming: 0 bases; junction bases outside the gene matches: 1. Germline CDR1 is DFQATT and CDR2 is SNEGSKA (reference sequence). CDR3 sequence (DNA): TGCAGTGCTAGGGACAGGTTGAACACTGAAGCTTTCTTT. It is translated as CSARDRLNTEAFF.

This clonotype appeared a few times. The V call is TRBV7-4, the J call TRBJ2-1; D is tentatively TRBD1 or TRBD2 (6 bases each). The V end lost 2 bases, the J end lost 4 bases, and 27 bases lay between the germline ends. This CDR3 spans 20 amino acids. Germline CDR1 reads SGHVT; CDR2 reads SQSDAQ. CDR3 nucleotide sequence: TGTGCCAGCAGCTTATATGCAGAGTGGGAGCATCGGGGGCCTTACAATGAGCAGTTCTTC. Its translation: CASSLYAEWEHRGPYNEQFF.

There are a few counts of this clonotype. This chain links TRBV25-1 with TRBJ2-3; the D is unclear. With 3 bases removed from V and 0 bases from J, the gap between germline ends came to 7 bases. Germline V gene lookup returns CDR1 MGHDK and CDR2 SYGVNS. The CDR3 is 14 amino acids. In DNA, the CDR3 is TGTGCCAGCAGTGATCAAAGAAGCACAGATACGCAGTATTTT. As protein: CASSDQRSTDTQYF.

At least ten counts were recorded for this clonotype. The chain employs TRBV10-3 and TRBJ1-6; possible D gene TRBD1, 5 bases. CDR3 length equals 14 residues. Deletions cut 0 bases from V and 7 bases from J, with 7 bases between. Germline V gives CDR1 ENHRY, CDR2 SYGVKD. The CDR3: CAISESGENSPLHF. The CDR3, as DNA: TGTGCCATCAGTGAGTCAGGGGAGAATTCACCCCTCCACTTT.

The J gene is TRBJ1-2, the V gene TRBV3-1, with unresolved D. Trimming left V 0 bases short and J 3 bases short, with 11 bases between. The CDR3 totals 15 residues. From germline, CDR1 is LGHDT and CDR2 YNNKEL (reference sequence). In DNA form, the CDR3 reads TGTGCCAGCAGCCAAGACCCGACAACCTACTATGGCTACACCTTC. Its protein is CASSQDPTTYYGYTF.

The chain employs TRBV5-1 and TRBJ1-4; 8 bases line up with TRBD1. V lost 4 bases, J lost 4 bases, and 6 bases stayed unmatched. CDR1 and CDR2 from the germline V gene are SGHRS and YFSETQ. The CDR3 consists of 15 residues. The CDR3 DNA reads as TGCGCCAGCAGCGACCAGGGGGCCAATAATGAAAAACTGTTTTTT. Translating it yields CASSDQGANNEKLFF.

V gene TRBV11-2 combines with J gene TRBJ1-5; unclear D gene. CDR3 length equals 17 residues. The germline V gene encodes CDR1 SGHAT and CDR2 FQNNGV. V was pared by 0 bases and J by 3 bases, with 15 bases between. CDR3 DNA: TGTGCCAGCAGCTTAGATTTGGGCGGCGGACCCAATCAGCCCCAGCATTTT. Protein: CASSLDLGGGPNQPQHF.

This clonotype occurred many times. The rearrangement links TRBV7-9 to TRBJ1-2; the D gene is possibly TRBD1 (5 bases). From germline, CDR1 is SEHNR and CDR2 FQNEAQ (reference sequence). V lost 0 bases and J lost 0, with 5 bases in between. CDR3 size: 14 residues. The CDR3 DNA reads TGTGCCAGCAGCTTAGCGGGGCCTAACTATGGCTACACCTTC. It encodes CASSLAGPNYGYTF.

This clonotype was counted ten times or more. V usage is TRBV6-2 or TRBV6-3 and J usage is TRBJ1-6, with D possibly matching TRBD1 (5 bases). Trimming left V 7 bases short and J 10 bases short, with 17 bases between. CDR1 and CDR2 (germline): MNHEY, SVGEGT. CDR3 size: 14 residues. The CDR3 protein is CASKFWGNVSPLHF. DNA for the CDR3: TGTGCCAGCAAGTTCTGGGGCAACGTGTCACCCCTCCACTTT.

The table lists this clonotype with many counts. The CDR3 sequence: CASRPTANQETQYF. CDR3 bases: TGTGCCAGCAGGCCTACAGCTAACCAAGAGACCCAGTACTTC. This rearrangement joins TRBV12-3 or TRBV12-4 to TRBJ2-5, with D unresolved. The ends were cut back, 6 bases at V and 0 bases at J, with 11 bases in the middle. This CDR3 region has 14 residues.

This clonotype was observed a few times. The genes are TRBV4-3 and TRBJ1-6, with D uncertain. This CDR3 is built from 17 residues. Trimming took off 0 bases at V and 7 bases at J, with 16 bases between the two ends. The germline V gene encodes CDR1 LGHNA and CDR2 YSLEER. The chain's CDR3 is CASSQDSATAWNSPLHF. In DNA form, the CDR3 reads TGCGCCAGCAGCCAAGATAGCGCTACTGCGTGGAATTCACCCCTCCACTTT.